The source of this TCR beta chain is a study of technical replicates of blood from a handful of donors. Libraries were prepared by immunoSEQ multiplex PCR; TCRdb keeps only in-frame clonotypes and omits some of them. This sample yields approximately 75,000 clones, of which about 97% are seen a single time; 0.25% to 0.3% belongs to the top ten. The CDR3 covers 15 residues. Germline V gives CDR1 SNHLY, CDR2 FYNNEI. Trimming removed 7 bases from V and 2 bases from J, with 14 bases in between. The chain recombines TRBV2 with TRBJ2-2; perhaps TRBD2 as D (5 bases). The receptor was isolated from a human donor in good health. Sequenced input: T cells isolated from PBMCs. In DNA, the CDR3 is TGTGCCAGCATGAGTGGGGAGACCAACACCGGGGAGCTGTTTTTT. Its protein is CASMSGETNTGELFF.